Listed here are 24 T cell receptor beta chains from one sample, sequenced in a study of cytomegalovirus exposure and HLA in healthy donors. This PCR relied on a set of 60 Vbeta primers and 13 Jbeta primers. TCRdb keeps only in-frame clones here, not all; method: immunoSEQ multiplex PCR. The sample lists 110,000 to 150,000 clones, 70% occurring once. The specimen sequenced was PBMCs. These receptors originate from a woman aged 25 to 39 in good health and CMV-seronegative.

The chain employs TRBV10-2 and TRBJ2-3; 8 nucleotides align to TRBD1. Germline assignment: CDR1 WSHSY and CDR2 SAAADI. V lost 5 bases to trimming and J lost 3 bases; unmatched junction nucleotides: 7. CDR3 length: 15 residues. In DNA form, the CDR3 reads TGCGCCAGCAGTCGACAGGGGATTGGAACAGATACGCAGTATTTT. The encoded protein is CASSRQGIGTDTQYF.

The chain recombines TRBV5-4 with TRBJ2-3, with 7 bases identical to TRBD1. V gave up 4 bases and J gave up 2 bases; unmatched junction bases: 4. The CDR3 is made up of 14 amino acids. CDR1 is SGHNT, CDR2 YYREEE, per germline (reference sequence). The CDR3 sequence: CASSPTGFTDTQYF. The CDR3 bases are TGTGCCAGCAGCCCGACAGGGTTCACAGATACGCAGTATTTT. The full variable domain, rest sourced from reference TRBV5-4 and TRBJ2-3, is ETGVTQSPTHLIKTRGQQVTLRCSSQSGHNTVSWYQQALGQGPQFIFQYYREEENGRGNFPPRFSGLQFPNYSSELNVNALELDDSALYLCASSPTGFTDTQYFGPGTRLTVL.

This rearrangement joins TRBV7-9 to TRBJ1-1, with 8 bases matching TRBD1. Trimming removed 8 bases from V and 1 base from J; junction bases left unmatched: 6. This CDR3 contains 14 residues. The germline gives CDR1 SEHNR, CDR2 FQNEAQ (reference sequence). The CDR3 DNA is TGTGCCAGCGGTGACAGGGGACAGAACACTGAAGCTTTCTTT. The encoded protein is CASGDRGQNTEAFF.

The V call is TRBV9, the J call TRBJ2-7, with TRBD1 matching over 8 bases. This CDR3 is built from 14 residues. CDR1 and CDR2 (germline): SGDLS, YYNGEE. V was clipped by 2 bases and J by 2 bases; unmatched bases: 3. CDR3 nucleotide sequence: TGTGCCAGCAGCGTGGGACAGGCTACCTACGAGCAGTACTTC. This sequence encodes CASSVGQATYEQYF.

The rearrangement links TRBV9 to TRBJ2-5; 10 bases align to TRBD1. Germline V gene data show CDR1 as SGDLS and CDR2 as YYNGEE. This CDR3 comprises 17 residues. J was trimmed by 5 bases and V by 3 bases; bases with no gene match: 13. This CDR3 is CASSANLGTGDWETQYF. The CDR3 bases are TGTGCCAGCAGCGCGAATCTCGGGACAGGGGATTGGGAGACCCAGTACTTC.

The chain carries TRBV15 and TRBJ1-3, with D possibly being TRBD1 (5 bases). Trimming left V 5 bases short and J 6 bases short, with 14 bases between. Germline V lookup: CDR1 LNHNV, CDR2 YYDKDF (reference sequence). CDR3 length: 14 residues. Here the CDR3 reads CATSETGLKNTIYF. DNA for the CDR3: TGTGCCACCAGCGAAACGGGACTTAAAAACACCATATATTTT. The complete variable domain, with remaining parts taken from reference TRBV15 and TRBJ1-3, reads DAMVIQNPRYQVTQFGKPVTLSCSQTLNHNVMYWYQQKSSQAPKLLFHYYDKDFNNEADTPDNFQSRRPNTSFCFLDIRSPGLGDTAMYLCATSETGLKNTIYFGEGSWLTVV.

The J gene is TRBJ1-2, the V gene TRBV27; maybe TRBD1 (6 bases). V lost 6 bases and J lost 6, with 14 bases in between. Germline lookup yields CDR1 MNHEY and CDR2 SMNVEV (reference sequence). The CDR3 contains 13 residues. The chain's CDR3 is CASSLRGGHGYTF. The DNA for the CDR3 is TGTGCCAGCAGCCTGAGGGGGGGCCATGGCTACACCTTC.

The chain carries TRBV11-2 and TRBJ2-1; D possibly corresponds to TRBD1 (7 bases). The CDR3 covers 20 residues. With 0 bases removed from V and 6 bases from J, the gap between germline ends came to 27 bases. The germline CDR1 and CDR2 sequences are SGHAT and FQNNGV. The CDR3 DNA follows: TGTGCCAGCAGCTTAGAGGGCCGGCTGGTTGGAGCCCAGGGGGGCAATGAGCAGTTCTTC. Its protein is CASSLEGRLVGAQGGNEQFF.

The chain couples TRBV6-5 to TRBJ2-6; the D gene is possibly TRBD2 (6 bases). The CDR3 sequence is 16 residues long. CDR1 and CDR2 (germline): MNHEY, SVGAGI. Trimming took 2 bases from V and 4 from J, leaving 12 bases between them. This CDR3 reads CASSYERAGGANVLTF. CDR3 bases: TGTGCCAGCAGTTACGAAAGGGCGGGAGGGGCCAACGTCCTGACTTTC.

This rearrangement joins TRBV7-2 to TRBJ1-5; D unclear. Trimming took off 0 bases at V and 4 bases at J, with 4 bases between the two ends. This CDR3 comprises 13 residues. CDR1 and CDR2 from the germline V gene are SGHTA and FQGNSA. The CDR3 sequence is CASSLARNQPQHF. The CDR3 coding sequence is TGTGCCAGCAGCTTAGCGCGGAATCAGCCCCAGCATTTT.

The table lists this clone with a count of one. The gene calls are TRBV28 and TRBJ2-3, with TRBD2 matching 7 bases. Germline loops: CDR1 MDHEN, CDR2 SYDVKM. Trimming at V came to 6 bases and at J to 2 bases, leaving 11 bases not matched to a gene. CDR3 length: 16 amino acids. For the CDR3, the DNA is TGTGCCAGCAGCACCCCCGGGACTACAAACACAGATACGCAGTATTTT. This codes for CASSTPGTTNTDTQYF.

The rearrangement uses TRBV30 and TRBJ2-1, with D possibly matching TRBD2 (5 bases). V was cut by 0 bases and J by 10 bases, with 10 bases left in between. This CDR3 contains 12 residues. The germline V gene has CDR1 GTSNPN and CDR2 SVGIG (reference sequence). This chain's CDR3 is CAWSVLTGEQFF. The CDR3 DNA reads TGTGCCTGGAGTGTGCTGACGGGGGAGCAGTTCTTC. The entire variable domain, with the rest obtained from reference TRBV30 and TRBJ2-1, is as follows: SQTIHQWPATLVQPVGSPLSLECTVEGTSNPNLYWYRQAAGRGLQLLFYSVGIGQISSEVPQNLSASRPQDRQFILSSKKLLLSDSGFYLCAWSVLTGEQFFGPGTRLTVL.

V and J are TRBV7-8 and TRBJ1-3; 8 bases are shared with TRBD1. CDR1 SGHVS and CDR2 FQNEAQ come from the germline V gene. CDR3 size: 14 residues. J lost 10 bases, V lost 1 base, and 6 bases had no gene match. The CDR3 DNA reads TGTGCCAGCAGCTTAGTTCCAGGGGGCGATACCATATATTTT. Translating it yields CASSLVPGGDTIYF. Combining the CDR3 with reference TRBV7-8 and TRBJ1-3 gives the whole variable domain GAGVSQSPRYKVAKRGQDVALRCDPISGHVSLFWYQQALGQGPEFLTYFQNEAQLDKSGLPSDRFFAERPEGSVSTLKIQRTQQEDSAVYLCASSLVPGGDTIYFGEGSWLTVV.

The gene calls are TRBV5-1 and TRBJ1-5, with D maybe TRBD1 (5 bases). CDR1 is SGHRS, CDR2 YFSETQ, per germline. V lost 4 bases, J lost 3 bases, and 14 bases lay in between. The CDR3 is 15 residues long. CDR3 coding DNA: TGCGCCAGCAGCCTCGGGGGAGGGAACAATCAGCCCCAGCATTTT. Translated: CASSLGGGNNQPQHF. Drawing the rest from reference TRBV5-1 and TRBJ1-5, the complete variable domain is KAGVTQTPRYLIKTRGQQVTLSCSPISGHRSVSWYQQTPGQGLQFLFEYFSETQRNKGNFPGRFSGRQFSNSRSEMNVSTLELGDSALYLCASSLGGGNNQPQHFGDGTRLSIL.

The chain carries TRBV11-2 and TRBJ2-1; 7 positions match TRBD1. Germline V CDR1 and CDR2: SGHAT, FQNNGV. V lost 3 bases and J lost 8; bases outside the gene matches: 1. The CDR3 totals 12 residues. DNA for the CDR3: TGTGCCAGCAGCTTCGACAGGGATGAGCAGTTCTTC. Residues: CASSFDRDEQFF.

J is TRBJ2-1 and V is TRBV13, with TRBD2 matching over 9 bases. Trimming removed 4 bases from V and 6 bases from J; junction bases left unmatched: 4. CDR1 and CDR2 (germline): PRHDT, FYEKMQ (reference sequence). The CDR3 totals 14 residues. The CDR3: CASSSGLASNEQFF. CDR3 in DNA: TGTGCCAGCAGCTCGGGACTAGCTTCCAATGAGCAGTTCTTC. The full variable domain, rest sourced from reference TRBV13 and TRBJ2-1, is AAGVIQSPRHLIKEKRETATLKCYPIPRHDTVYWYQQGPGQDPQFLISFYEKMQSDKGSIPDRFSAQQFSDYHSELNMSSLELGDSALYFCASSSGLASNEQFFGPGTRLTVL.

CDR3 loop: CASSPPSGQRGEQFF. Written as DNA, the CDR3 is TGTGCCAGCTCACCACCTTCCGGACAGAGGGGTGAGCAGTTCTTC. V and J are TRBV18 and TRBJ2-1; TRBD1 might be the D (6 bases). Trimming removed 0 bases from V and 9 bases from J, with 15 bases in between. The germline V gene has CDR1 KGHSH and CDR2 LQKENI. This CDR3 region has 15 residues.

This clone was recorded a few times. The chain employs TRBV27 and TRBJ1-3, with TRBD1 identical over 7 bases. The CDR3 is 18 amino acids. The V gene's germline CDR1 is MNHEY and CDR2 SMNVEV (reference sequence). The V gene end was trimmed by 6 bases and the J gene end by 0 bases; junction bases not matched to a gene: 14. CDR3 region: CASSSGGPGEGSGNTIYF. As DNA, the CDR3 is TGTGCCAGCAGCTCAGGGGGACCTGGAGAAGGCTCTGGAAACACCATATATTTT.

This chain connects TRBV5-1 to TRBJ2-5; 9 bases align to TRBD1. Germline V gives CDR1 SGHRS, CDR2 YFSETQ. The CDR3 extends over 16 amino acids. With V trimmed by 3 bases and J by 0 bases, 6 bases remained unmatched. CDR3 DNA: TGCGCCAGCAGCTGGACAGGGGACATGTACCAAGAGACCCAGTACTTC. It specifies CASSWTGDMYQETQYF.

The gene calls are TRBV7-8 and TRBJ2-2, with D tentatively TRBD2 (7 bases). Germline CDR1 SGHVS, CDR2 FQNEAQ. The V gene lost 2 bases and the J gene lost 7 bases, with 14 bases spanning the gap. This CDR3 comprises 15 residues. DNA of the CDR3: TGTGCCAGCAGCTTACGGGGGGACATAGGCGGGGAGCTGTTTTTT. This translates into CASSLRGDIGGELFF.

The chain couples TRBV29-1 to TRBJ1-1, with D uncertain. The CDR3 is 12 amino acids. The V and J ends lost 4 bases and 7 bases respectively, with 13 bases between them. The germline gives CDR1 SQVTM, CDR2 ANQGSEA. CDR3 sequence: CSVGVRGCEAFF. In DNA, the CDR3 is TGCAGCGTTGGAGTGAGAGGATGTGAAGCTTTCTTT.

The V and J genes are TRBV11-1 and TRBJ2-1, with 13 nucleotides matching TRBD2. CDR1 and CDR2 (germline): SGHAT, FQDESV (reference sequence). CDR3 length equals 18 residues. The V gene end was trimmed by 2 bases and the J gene end by 1 base; junction bases not matched to a gene: 5. The CDR3 nucleotides read TGTGCCAGCAGCTTATTTGGGACTAGCGGGGCATCCTACAATGAGCAGTTCTTC. It translates to CASSLFGTSGASYNEQFF.

This clone was seen a few times. The chain combines TRBV4-2 with TRBJ1-3, with D unresolved. There are 15 residues in the CDR3. Per the germline V gene, CDR1 is LGHNA and CDR2 is YNFKEQ. Trimming left V 1 base short and J 7 bases short, with 14 bases between. The CDR3 loop reads CASSQAEVRANTIYF. The CDR3 DNA sequence: TGTGCCAGCAGCCAAGCGGAGGTACGGGCGAACACCATATATTTT.

This clone was seen more than once but under ten times. The chain links TRBV10-1 to TRBJ2-7; maybe TRBD1 (5 bases). CDR3 size: 15 residues. Trimming took 0 bases from V and 0 from J, leaving 9 bases between them. Germline-derived CDR1 and CDR2 are WNHNN and SYGVQD (reference sequence). CDR3 sequence (DNA): TGCGCCAGCAGTGAGTCGCCAGGGAACTCCTACGAGCAGTACTTC. Translation gives CASSESPGNSYEQYF.